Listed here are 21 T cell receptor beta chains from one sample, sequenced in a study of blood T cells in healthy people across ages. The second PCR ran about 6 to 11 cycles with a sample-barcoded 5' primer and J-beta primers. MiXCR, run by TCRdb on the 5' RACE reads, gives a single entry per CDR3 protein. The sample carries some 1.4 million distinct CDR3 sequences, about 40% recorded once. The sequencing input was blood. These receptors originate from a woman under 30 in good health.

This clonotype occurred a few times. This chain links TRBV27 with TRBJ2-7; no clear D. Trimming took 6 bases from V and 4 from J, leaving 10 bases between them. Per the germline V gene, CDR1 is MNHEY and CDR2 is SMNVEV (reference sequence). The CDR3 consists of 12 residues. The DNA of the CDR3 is TGTGCCAGCAGGTCCAACAGATACGAGCAGTACTTC. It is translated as CASRSNRYEQYF.

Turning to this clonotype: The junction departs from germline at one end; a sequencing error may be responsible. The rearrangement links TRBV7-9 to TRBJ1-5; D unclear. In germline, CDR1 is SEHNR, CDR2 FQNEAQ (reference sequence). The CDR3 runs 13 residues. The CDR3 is CASSVGGVQLQHF. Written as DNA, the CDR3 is TGTGCCAGCAGCGTAGGCGGGGTACAGCTCCAGCATTTT.

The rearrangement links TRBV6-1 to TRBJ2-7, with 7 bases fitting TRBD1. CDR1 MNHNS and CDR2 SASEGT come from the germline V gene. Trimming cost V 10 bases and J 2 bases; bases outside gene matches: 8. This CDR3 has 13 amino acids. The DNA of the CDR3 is TGTGCCACCAACAGGGGTGGGGCCTACGAGCAGTACTTC. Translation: CATNRGGAYEQYF.

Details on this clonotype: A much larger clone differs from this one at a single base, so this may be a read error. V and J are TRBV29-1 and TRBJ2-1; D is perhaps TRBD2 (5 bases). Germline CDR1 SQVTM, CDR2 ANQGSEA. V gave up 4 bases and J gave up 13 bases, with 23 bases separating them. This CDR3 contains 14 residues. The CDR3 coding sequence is TGCAGCGTTGTAAAGGGAAGCTCATGGGAGACCCAGTTCTTC. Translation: CSVVKGSSWETQFF.

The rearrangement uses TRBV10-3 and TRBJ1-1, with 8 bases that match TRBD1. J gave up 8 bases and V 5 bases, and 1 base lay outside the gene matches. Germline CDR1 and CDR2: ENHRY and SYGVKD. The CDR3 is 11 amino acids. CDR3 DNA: TGTGCCATCAGTCAGGGGGCGGAAGCTTTCTTT. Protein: CAISQGAEAFF.

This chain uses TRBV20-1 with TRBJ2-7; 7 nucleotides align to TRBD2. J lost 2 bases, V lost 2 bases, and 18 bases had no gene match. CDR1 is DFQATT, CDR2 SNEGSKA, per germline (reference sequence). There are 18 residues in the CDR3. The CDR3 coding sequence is TGCAGTGCTAGACCATCCCCCCTGGGAGGGCACCCCGCCTACGAGCAGTACTTC. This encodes CSARPSPLGGHPAYEQYF.

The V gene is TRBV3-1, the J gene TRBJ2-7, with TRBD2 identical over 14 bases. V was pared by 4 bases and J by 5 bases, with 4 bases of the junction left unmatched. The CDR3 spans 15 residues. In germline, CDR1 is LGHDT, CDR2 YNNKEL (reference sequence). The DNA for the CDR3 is TGTGCCAGCAGCCTCGGACTAGCGGGAGGTCACGAGCAGTACTTC. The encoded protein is CASSLGLAGGHEQYF.

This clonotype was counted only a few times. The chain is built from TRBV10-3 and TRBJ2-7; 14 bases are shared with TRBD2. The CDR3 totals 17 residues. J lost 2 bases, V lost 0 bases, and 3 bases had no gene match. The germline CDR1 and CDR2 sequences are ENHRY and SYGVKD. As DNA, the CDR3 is TGTGCCATCAGTGAGTCGATGGGACTAGCGGGAGCCTACGAGCAGTACTTC. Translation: CAISESMGLAGAYEQYF.

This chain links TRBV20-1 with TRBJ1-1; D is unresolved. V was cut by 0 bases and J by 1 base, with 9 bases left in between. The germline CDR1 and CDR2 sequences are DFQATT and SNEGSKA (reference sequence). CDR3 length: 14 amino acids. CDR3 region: CSARDGGGNTEAFF. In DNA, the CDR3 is TGCAGTGCTAGAGATGGCGGCGGGAACACTGAAGCTTTCTTT.

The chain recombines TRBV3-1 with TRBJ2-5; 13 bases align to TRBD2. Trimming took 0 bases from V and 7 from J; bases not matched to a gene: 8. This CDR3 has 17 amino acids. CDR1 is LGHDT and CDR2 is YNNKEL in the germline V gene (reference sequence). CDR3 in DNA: TGTGCCAGCAGCCAAGAAACTAGCGGGAGGGCCCAGGGGACCCAGTACTTC. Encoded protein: CASSQETSGRAQGTQYF.

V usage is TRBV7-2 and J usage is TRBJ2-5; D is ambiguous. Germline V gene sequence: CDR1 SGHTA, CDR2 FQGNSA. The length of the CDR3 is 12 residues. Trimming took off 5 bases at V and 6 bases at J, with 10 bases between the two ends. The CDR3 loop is CASSVSTQTQYF. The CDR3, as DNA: TGTGCCAGCAGCGTATCGACCCAGACCCAGTACTTC.

Here the CDR3 DNA reads TGCAGTGCTAAACAGGGGGGGTATGGCTACACCTTC. Its translation: CSAKQGGYGYTF. This chain joins TRBV20-1 and TRBJ1-2; 8 nucleotides align to TRBD1. Unmatched junction bases numbered 3, after V lost 4 bases and J lost 5 bases. Germline V gene sequence: CDR1 DFQATT, CDR2 SNEGSKA (reference sequence). The CDR3 sequence is 12 residues long.

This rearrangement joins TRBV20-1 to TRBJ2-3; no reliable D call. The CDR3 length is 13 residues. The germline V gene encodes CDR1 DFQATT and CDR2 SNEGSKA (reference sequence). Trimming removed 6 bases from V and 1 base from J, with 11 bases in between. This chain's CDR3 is CSAEDPGTDTQYF. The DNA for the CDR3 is TGCAGTGCAGAAGACCCCGGCACAGATACGCAGTATTTT.

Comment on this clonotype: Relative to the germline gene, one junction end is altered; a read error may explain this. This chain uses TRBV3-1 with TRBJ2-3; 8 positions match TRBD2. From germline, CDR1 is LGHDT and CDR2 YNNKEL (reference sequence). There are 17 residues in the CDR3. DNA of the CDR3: TGTGCCAGCAGCCAAACCCCGGGCGGGGGGCCCACAGATACGCGGTATTTT. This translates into CASSQTPGGGPTDTRYF.

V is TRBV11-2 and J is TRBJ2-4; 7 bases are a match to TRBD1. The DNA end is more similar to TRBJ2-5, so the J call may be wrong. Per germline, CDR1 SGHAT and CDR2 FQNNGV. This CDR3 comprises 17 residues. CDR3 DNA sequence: TGTGCCAGCAGCTCGGACAGGTCAGGGGGTTTGGCAGAGACCCAGTACTTC. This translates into CASSSDRSGGLAETQYF.

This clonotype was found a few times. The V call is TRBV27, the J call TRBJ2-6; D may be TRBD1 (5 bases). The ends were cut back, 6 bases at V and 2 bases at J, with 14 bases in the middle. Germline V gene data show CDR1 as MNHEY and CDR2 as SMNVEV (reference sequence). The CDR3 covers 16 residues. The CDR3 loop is CASSLRAQAGANVLTF. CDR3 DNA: TGTGCCAGCAGCCTAAGGGCACAGGCTGGGGCCAACGTCCTGACTTTC.

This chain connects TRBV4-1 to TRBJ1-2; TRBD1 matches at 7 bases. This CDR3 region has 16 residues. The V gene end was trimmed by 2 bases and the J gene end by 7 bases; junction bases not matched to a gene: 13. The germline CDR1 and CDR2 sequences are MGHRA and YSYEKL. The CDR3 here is CASSQHTRQGPGGYTF. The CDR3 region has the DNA TGCGCCAGCAGCCAACATACTAGACAGGGTCCGGGTGGCTACACCTTC.

Here the CDR3 reads CASSMGLAGSQDTQYF. In DNA form, the CDR3 reads TGTGCCAGCAGTATGGGACTAGCGGGTAGTCAAGATACGCAGTATTTT. The chain has TRBV2 and TRBJ2-3, with 12 bases that match TRBD2. Germline V gives CDR1 SNHLY, CDR2 FYNNEI. J was trimmed by 5 bases and V by 5 bases; bases with no gene match: 8. The CDR3 runs to 16 residues.

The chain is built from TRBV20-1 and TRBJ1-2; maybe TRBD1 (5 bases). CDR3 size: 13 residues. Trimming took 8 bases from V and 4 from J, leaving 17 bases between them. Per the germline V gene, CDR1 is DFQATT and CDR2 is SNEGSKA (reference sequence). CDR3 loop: CSPRDGLTYGYTF. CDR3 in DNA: TGCAGTCCTCGGGACGGATTAACCTATGGCTACACCTTC.

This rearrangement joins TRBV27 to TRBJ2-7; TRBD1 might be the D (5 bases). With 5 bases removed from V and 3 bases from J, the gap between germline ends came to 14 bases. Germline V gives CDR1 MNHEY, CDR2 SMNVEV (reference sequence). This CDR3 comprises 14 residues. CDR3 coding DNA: TGTGCCAGCAGTCCTGACCAGGGCCTCTACGAGCAGTACTTC. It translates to CASSPDQGLYEQYF.

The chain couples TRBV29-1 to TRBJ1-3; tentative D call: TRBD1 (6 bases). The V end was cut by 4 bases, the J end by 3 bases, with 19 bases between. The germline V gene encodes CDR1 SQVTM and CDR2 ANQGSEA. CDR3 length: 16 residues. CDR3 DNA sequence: TGCAGCGTTGGATCAGACAGGACCCCCGGTGGAAACACCATATATTTT. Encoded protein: CSVGSDRTPGGNTIYF.